These 5 T cell receptor beta chains came from one sample sequenced in a study of control samples from healthy donors and cancer patients. Sequenced by immunoSEQ multiplex PCR; TCRdb stores in-frame clones only, minus some. The sample has 85,000 to 90,000 clones; more than 70% are singletons. Material: blood. Receptors were obtained from a woman aged 40 to 50 in good health.

This clone counts as large. This chain uses TRBV10-1 with TRBJ1-1, with TRBD1 matching 7 bases. This CDR3 contains 14 residues. CDR1 is WNHNN and CDR2 is SYGVQD in the germline V gene (reference sequence). V was clipped by 2 bases and J by 7 bases; unmatched bases: 7. The CDR3 loop is CASSERTGDGEAFF. CDR3 bases: TGCGCCAGCAGTGAGCGTACAGGGGATGGTGAAGCTTTCTTT.

This clone occurred once. The chain couples TRBV12-3 or TRBV12-4 to TRBJ1-4, with D maybe TRBD1 (5 bases). V lost 3 bases to trimming and J lost 7 bases, with 9 bases between them. CDR3 length: 13 residues. CDR3 residues: CASSLGGSEKLFF. The CDR3 coding sequence is TGTGCCAGCAGTTTGGGGGGGAGTGAAAAACTGTTTTTT.

This clone has only one observation. This sequence joins TRBV7-2 and TRBJ1-2, with 7 positions matching TRBD1. This CDR3 region has 14 residues. J lost 6 bases, V lost 0 bases, and 4 bases had no gene match. The V gene's germline CDR1 is SGHTA and CDR2 FQGNSA. The CDR3: CASSLAGTVHGYTF. CDR3 bases: TGTGCCAGCAGCTTAGCGGGGACAGTCCATGGCTACACCTTC.

The V gene is TRBV4-2, the J gene TRBJ2-3; a possible D gene is TRBD2 (7 bases). The germline CDR1 and CDR2 sequences are LGHNA and YNFKEQ. The CDR3 totals 16 residues. The V end lost 0 bases, the J end lost 4 bases, and 14 bases lay between the germline ends. The CDR3 reads CASSQDKGGGPDTQYF. The CDR3 coding sequence is TGTGCCAGCAGCCAAGATAAGGGGGGGGGCCCAGATACGCAGTATTTT.

The chain is built from TRBV7-3 and TRBJ2-3, with 7 bases matching TRBD2. Germline CDR1 and CDR2: SGHTA and FQGTGA. Trimming took 5 bases from V and 0 from J; bases not matched to a gene: 2. The CDR3 loop spans 14 amino acids. CDR3 sequence: CASSKAGSTDTQYF. The DNA for the CDR3 is TGTGCCAGCAGCAAAGCGGGGAGCACAGATACGCAGTATTTT.